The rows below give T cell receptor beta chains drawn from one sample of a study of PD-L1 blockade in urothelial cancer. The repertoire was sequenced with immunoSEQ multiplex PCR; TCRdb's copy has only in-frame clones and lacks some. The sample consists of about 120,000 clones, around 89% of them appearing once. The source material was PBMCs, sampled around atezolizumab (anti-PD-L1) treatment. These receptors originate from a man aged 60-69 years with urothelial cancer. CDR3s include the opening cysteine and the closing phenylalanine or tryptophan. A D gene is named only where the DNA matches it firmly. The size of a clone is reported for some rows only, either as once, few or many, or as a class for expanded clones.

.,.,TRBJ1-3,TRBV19,CAGRMPGDLSGNTIYF,TGTGCCGGTAGGATGCCGGGTGATCTCTCTGGAAACACCATATATTTT
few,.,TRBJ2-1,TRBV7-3,CASSLGQLGLNNEQFF,TGTGCCAGCAGCTTAGGACAGCTGGGTCTAAACAATGAGCAGTTCTTC
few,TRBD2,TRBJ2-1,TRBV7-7,CASSPLAGSYNEQFF,TGTGCCAGCAGCCCACTAGCGGGCTCCTACAATGAGCAGTTCTTC
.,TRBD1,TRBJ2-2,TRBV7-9,CASSSPVGQLNTGELFF,TGTGCCAGCAGCTCGCCGGTGGGACAGCTAAACACCGGGGAGCTGTTTTTT
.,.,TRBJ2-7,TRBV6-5,CASSYRGSLYEQYF,TGTGCCAGCAGTTACAGGGGAAGCCTGTACGAGCAGTACTTC
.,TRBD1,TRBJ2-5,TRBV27,CASGETGVETQYF,TGTGCCAGCGGGGAGACAGGGGTCGAGACCCAGTACTTC
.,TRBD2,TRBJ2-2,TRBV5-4,CASSLGRGGINTGELFF,TGTGCCAGCAGCTTGGGACGCGGGGGGATAAACACCGGGGAGCTGTTTTTT
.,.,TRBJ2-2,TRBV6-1,CASSPGAGAVGELFF,TGTGCCAGCAGTCCGGGCGCAGGGGCTGTCGGGGAGCTGTTTTTT
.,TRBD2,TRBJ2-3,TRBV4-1,CASSPGLVPDTQYF,TGCGCCAGCAGTCCGGGACTAGTTCCAGATACGCAGTATTTT
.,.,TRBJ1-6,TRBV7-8,CASPPGRVESPLHF,TGTGCCAGCCCTCCGGGCAGGGTGGAATCACCCCTCCACTTT
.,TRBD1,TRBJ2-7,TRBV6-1,CASSVQGLKYEQYF,TGTGCCAGCAGTGTACAGGGGTTGAAGTACGAGCAGTACTTC
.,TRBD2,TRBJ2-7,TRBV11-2,CASSLTSGTFEQYF,TGTGCCAGCAGCCTGACTAGCGGGACCTTCGAGCAGTACTTC
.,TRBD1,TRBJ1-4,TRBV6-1,CASSGRTGLNEKLFF,TGTGCCAGCAGTGGAAGGACAGGCCTTAATGAAAAACTGTTTTTT
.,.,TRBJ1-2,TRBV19,CASSIGGRLGGYTF,TGTGCCAGTAGTATCGGAGGACGACTCGGGGGCTACACCTTC
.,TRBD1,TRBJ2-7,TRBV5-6,CASSRQGSVHEQYF,TGTGCCAGCAGCCGACAGGGTAGTGTGCACGAGCAGTACTTC
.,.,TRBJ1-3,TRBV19,CASSRNRLLGNTIYF,TGTGCCAGTAGTAGGAACAGGCTTCTGGGAAACACCATATATTTT
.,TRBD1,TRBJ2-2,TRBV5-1,CASSRDRVGELFF,TGCGCCAGCAGCCGGGACAGGGTGGGGGAGCTGTTTTTT
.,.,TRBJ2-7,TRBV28,CASYKASTHEQYF,TGTGCCAGCTATAAAGCTAGCACTCACGAGCAGTACTTC
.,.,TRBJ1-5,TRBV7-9,CASSLGGYNQPQHF,TGTGCCAGCAGCTTAGGAGGGTACAATCAGCCCCAGCATTTT
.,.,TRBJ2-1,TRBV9,CASSVAVRAEQFF,TGTGCCAGCAGCGTAGCCGTTCGAGCCGAGCAGTTCTTC
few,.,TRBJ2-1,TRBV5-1,CASSLAVVNEQFF,TGCGCCAGCAGCTTGGCGGTGGTCAATGAGCAGTTCTTC
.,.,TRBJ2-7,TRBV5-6,CASSLGQGSYEQYF,TGTGCCAGCAGCTTGGGTCAGGGTTCCTACGAGCAGTACTTC
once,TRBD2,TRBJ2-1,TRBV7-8,CASSLVAGGSYNEQFF,TGTGCCAGCAGCTTAGTTGCGGGAGGCTCCTACAATGAGCAGTTCTTC
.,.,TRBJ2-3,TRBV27,CASSSAPPPVTQYF,TGTGCCAGCAGCTCCGCTCCTCCCCCGGTAACGCAGTATTTT
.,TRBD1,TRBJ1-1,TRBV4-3,CASSPGTGGFDTEAFF,TGCGCCAGCAGCCCCGGGACAGGGGGCTTCGACACTGAAGCTTTCTTT
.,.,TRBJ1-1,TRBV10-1,CASSPLPGQNTEAFF,TGCGCCAGCAGTCCATTACCGGGACAGAACACTGAAGCTTTCTTT
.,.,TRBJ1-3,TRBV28,CASSSGTSGNTIYF,TGTGCCAGCAGTTCCGGGACATCTGGAAACACCATATATTTT
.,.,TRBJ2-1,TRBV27,CASSHKGSYLAYNEQFF,TGTGCCAGCAGTCACAAGGGGTCATACCTGGCGTACAATGAGCAGTTCTTC
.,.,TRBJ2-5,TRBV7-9,CASSLQLGPETQYF,TGTGCCAGCAGCTTACAGCTGGGGCCGGAGACCCAGTACTTC
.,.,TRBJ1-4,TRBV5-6,CASSSGNEKLFF,TGTGCCAGCAGCTCGGGGAATGAAAAACTGTTTTTT
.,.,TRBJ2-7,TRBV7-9,CASSFDAGSYEQYF,TGTGCCAGCAGCTTTGACGCGGGTTCCTACGAGCAGTACTTC
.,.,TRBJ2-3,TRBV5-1,CASSLGGQGNTDTQYF,TGCGCCAGCAGCCTGGGGGGTCAGGGGAACACAGATACGCAGTATTTT
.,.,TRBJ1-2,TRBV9,CASSVARGFGYTF,TGTGCCAGCAGCGTAGCTAGGGGTTTTGGCTACACCTTC
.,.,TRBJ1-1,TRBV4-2,CASSQEVPILAGATEAFF,TGTGCCAGCAGCCAAGAAGTACCTATTCTCGCAGGGGCCACTGAAGCTTTCTTT
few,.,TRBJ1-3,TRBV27,CASSANRDSVDTIYF,TGTGCCAGCAGTGCCAACAGGGATTCGGTAGACACCATATATTTT
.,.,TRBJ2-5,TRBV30,CAWSEDRMETQYF,TGTGCCTGGAGCGAGGACAGAATGGAGACCCAGTACTTC
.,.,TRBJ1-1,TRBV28,CASSLSTEAFF,TGTGCCAGCAGTTTATCTACTGAAGCTTTCTTT
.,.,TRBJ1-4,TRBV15,CATSRDRIGVATNEKLFF,TGTGCCACCAGCAGAGATCGGATAGGAGTAGCAACTAATGAAAAACTGTTTTTT
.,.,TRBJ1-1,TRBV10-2,CASSVEGGGITAFF,TGCGCCAGCAGTGTTGAGGGCGGGGGCATTACGGCTTTCTTT
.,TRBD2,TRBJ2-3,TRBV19,CASIGLAGGGF,TGTGCCAGTATCGGACTAGCGGGAGGTGGTTTT
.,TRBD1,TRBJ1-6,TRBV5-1,CASSLTGTGNSPLHF,TGCGCCAGCAGCCTAACCGGGACAGGGAACTCACCCCTCCACTTT
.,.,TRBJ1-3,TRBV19,CASSRLGARDSGNTIYF,TGTGCCAGTAGTCGCCTGGGAGCACGGGACTCTGGAAACACCATATATTTT